The clone carrying this T cell receptor beta chain has more than one count but fewer than ten. Random hexamers primed reverse transcription of roughly 0.45 to 1 ug RNA. Each CDR3 protein is one row after TCRdb ran MiXCR on the immunoSEQ multiplex PCR reads. The sample has about 210,000 distinct CDR3 sequences, 93% seen once; the top ten hold 0.1%. The data belong to a study of CD8 T cells in Susac syndrome. V was clipped by 4 bases and J by 4 bases; unmatched bases: 5. The CDR3 has 14 residues. Looked up from germline, CDR1 is SGHNT and CDR2 is YYREEE (reference sequence). The V gene is TRBV5-4, the J gene TRBJ2-7; 10 nucleotides align to TRBD2. The specimen was CD4+ T cells from PBMCs. The clonotype originates from a human donor in good health. The DNA of the CDR3 is TGTGCCAGCAGCGCATCTAGCGGGGGATACGAGCAGTACTTC. Its translation: CASSASSGGYEQYF.